Presented here are 10 T cell receptor beta chains from one specimen sequenced in a study of T cells after posttransplantation cyclophosphamide. Data came from immunoSEQ multiplex PCR; TCRdb stores just in-frame clones and leaves some out. Sampling found roughly 49,000 clones, none seen once. Sample: PBMCs. Receptor source: a man aged 40-55 years in good health, CMV-negative, and a related stem cell transplant donor.

This clone was detected many times. V gene TRBV5-6 combines with J gene TRBJ1-3; the match to TRBD1 covers 7 bases. The CDR3 runs to 13 residues. With 3 bases clipped from V and 6 bases from J, the junction kept 3 bases outside the gene matches. Per germline, CDR1 SGHDT and CDR2 YYEEEE. CDR3 amino acids: CASSSTGINTIYF. Written as DNA, the CDR3 is TGTGCCAGCAGCTCGACAGGGATAAACACCATATATTTT.

This clone appeared many times. The junction does not match germline at one end; this may be a read error. At the DNA level, this CDR3 is encoded by other sequences in the same sample as well. J is TRBJ2-7 and V is TRBV14; TRBD1 matches at 9 bases. In germline, CDR1 is SGHDN, CDR2 FVKESK. The CDR3 contains 15 residues. The CDR3 bases are TGTGCCAGCAGCATACCGGGACAGGGAAGTTACGAGCAGTACTTT. Its protein product is CASSIPGQGSYEQYF.

This clone was counted ten times or more. The V and J genes are TRBV28 and TRBJ1-2; TRBD1 matches at 11 bases. Germline CDR1 is MDHEN and CDR2 is SYDVKM. V shed 2 bases, J shed 7 bases, and the junction held 3 bases outside the gene matches. The CDR3 extends over 14 amino acids. DNA of the CDR3: TGTGCCAGCAGTTTAGGGACAGGGGGTGCTGGCTACACCTTC. Protein product: CASSLGTGGAGYTF.

This clone came up many times. This chain connects TRBV13 to TRBJ2-5, with D perhaps matching TRBD2 (6 bases). The germline CDR1 and CDR2 sequences are PRHDT and FYEKMQ (reference sequence). The CDR3 has 15 amino acids. V lost 5 bases and J 0 bases, leaving 13 bases between the germline ends. CDR3 DNA: TGTGCCAGCAGCGAGGGACTCCTGTACCAAGAGACCCAGTACTTC. Protein sequence: CASSEGLLYQETQYF.

Ten or more counts support this clone. This chain joins TRBV5-1 and TRBJ2-5; 8 bases fit TRBD2. V lost 4 bases and J lost 4; bases outside the gene matches: 9. Looked up from germline, CDR1 is SGHRS and CDR2 is YFSETQ. This CDR3 contains 15 residues. The CDR3 region has the DNA TGCGCCAGCAGCCGAGCGAGCGGGAGTGGAGAGACCCAGTACTTC. This encodes CASSRASGSGETQYF.

At least ten counts were recorded for this clone. The V call is TRBV5-1, the J call TRBJ1-2; 7 bases agree with TRBD1. The V gene's germline CDR1 is SGHRS and CDR2 YFSETQ. V gave up 6 bases and J gave up 4 bases; unmatched junction bases: 9. The CDR3 loop spans 14 amino acids. The CDR3 sequence: CASKVETGRYGYTF. As DNA, the CDR3 is TGCGCCAGCAAAGTGGAGACAGGGCGCTATGGCTACACCTTC. The full variable domain, completed using reference TRBV5-1 and TRBJ1-2, is KAGVTQTPRYLIKTRGQQVTLSCSPISGHRSVSWYQQTPGQGLQFLFEYFSETQRNKGNFPGRFSGRQFSNSRSEMNVSTLELGDSALYLCASKVETGRYGYTFGSGTRLTVV.

Ten or more counts support this clone. The chain recombines TRBV5-1 with TRBJ2-7; 9 bases agree with TRBD1. Germline V gives CDR1 SGHRS, CDR2 YFSETQ. J gave up 6 bases and V 3 bases, and 13 bases lay outside the gene matches. The CDR3 is 16 amino acids. This CDR3 is CASSSQPGQGGAEQYF. The CDR3 DNA reads as TGCGCCAGCAGCTCGCAACCGGGACAGGGAGGGGCCGAGCAGTACTTC.

This clone appeared many times. This chain uses TRBV5-4 with TRBJ2-7; 7 nucleotides align to TRBD2. The J segment lost 5 bases and the V segment lost 4 bases, leaving 15 bases of the junction unmatched. The CDR3 is made up of 16 amino acids. Germline loops: CDR1 SGHNT, CDR2 YYREEE (reference sequence). The CDR3 region is CASSPTGGSRWDEQYF. The CDR3 DNA is TGTGCCAGCAGCCCTACAGGCGGGAGCCGTTGGGACGAGCAGTACTTC.

This clone was counted at least ten times. This sequence joins TRBV19 and TRBJ2-5, with 11 bases lining up with TRBD2. CDR1 and CDR2 from the germline V gene are LNHDA and SQIVND (reference sequence). The CDR3 contains 15 residues. J gave up 4 bases and V 6 bases, and 7 bases lay outside the gene matches. CDR3 sequence reads: CASRTSGSVGETQYF. In DNA, the CDR3 is TGTGCCAGTAGAACTAGCGGGAGTGTTGGAGAGACCCAGTACTTC.

This clone was found many times. V gene TRBV6-1 combines with J gene TRBJ2-1; D not certain. Trimming left V 7 bases short and J 0 bases short, with 7 bases between. The germline gives CDR1 MNHNS, CDR2 SASEGT. The length of the CDR3 is 13 residues. The CDR3 spells CASTESSYNEQFF. The CDR3 nucleotides are TGTGCCAGCACAGAAAGCTCCTACAATGAGCAGTTCTTC.